The TCR beta chain under discussion was sequenced for a study of Graves' ophthalmopathy and Graves' hyperthyroidism. Amplification from RNA transcripts yielded the TCR beta CDR3 regions. An opening RT-PCR round employed HTBI primers and preceded a second-round multiplex PCR. MiXCR, applied by TCRdb to the multiplex PCR reads, yields one record per CDR3 protein. The sample contains approximately 1.2 million distinct CDR3 sequences, about two fifths of which appear only once. The count of this clonotype is one. Germline values: CDR1 SNHLY, CDR2 FYNNEI. The trim removed 4 bases at V and 0 bases at J, leaving 5 bases unmatched. CDR3 size: 17 residues.

Sequencing was done on a sample of peripheral blood or thyroid tissue (not recorded which). The chain is built from TRBV2 and TRBJ1-5, with 11 bases lining up with TRBD1. This sequence was found in an adult man with Graves' hyperthyroidism. The CDR3 DNA is TGTGCCAGCAGTGGCCAGGGGACAGGGGGTAGCAATCAGCCCCAGCATTTT. Translated: CASSGQGTGGSNQPQHF.